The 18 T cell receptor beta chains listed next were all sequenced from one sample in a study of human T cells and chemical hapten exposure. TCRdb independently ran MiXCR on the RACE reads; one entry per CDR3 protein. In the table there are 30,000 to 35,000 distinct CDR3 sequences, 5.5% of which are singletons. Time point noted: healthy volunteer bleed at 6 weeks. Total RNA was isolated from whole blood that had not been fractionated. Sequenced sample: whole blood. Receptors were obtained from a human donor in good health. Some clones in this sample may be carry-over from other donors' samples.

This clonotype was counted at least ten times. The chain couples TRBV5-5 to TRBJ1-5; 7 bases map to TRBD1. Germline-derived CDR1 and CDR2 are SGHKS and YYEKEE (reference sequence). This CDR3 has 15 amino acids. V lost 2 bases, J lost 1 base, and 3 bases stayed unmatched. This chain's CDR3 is CASSLGGLSNQPQHF. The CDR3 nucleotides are TGTGCCAGCAGCTTAGGGGGCTTGAGCAATCAGCCCCAGCATTTT.

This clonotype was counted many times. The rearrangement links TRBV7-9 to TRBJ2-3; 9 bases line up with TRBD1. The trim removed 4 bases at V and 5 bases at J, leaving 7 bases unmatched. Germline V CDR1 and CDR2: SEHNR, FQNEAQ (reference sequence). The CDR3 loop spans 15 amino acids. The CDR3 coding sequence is TGTGCCAGCAGCTGGGGACAGGGTTATGTAGATACGCAGTATTTT. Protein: CASSWGQGYVDTQYF.

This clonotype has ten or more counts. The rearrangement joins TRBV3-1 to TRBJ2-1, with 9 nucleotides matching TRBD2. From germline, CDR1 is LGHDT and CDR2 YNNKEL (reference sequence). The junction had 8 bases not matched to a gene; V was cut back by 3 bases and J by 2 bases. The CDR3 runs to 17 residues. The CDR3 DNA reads TGTGCCAGCAGCCACCGAGCGGGGGGCTCTCCCTACAATGAGCAGTTCTTC. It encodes CASSHRAGGSPYNEQFF.

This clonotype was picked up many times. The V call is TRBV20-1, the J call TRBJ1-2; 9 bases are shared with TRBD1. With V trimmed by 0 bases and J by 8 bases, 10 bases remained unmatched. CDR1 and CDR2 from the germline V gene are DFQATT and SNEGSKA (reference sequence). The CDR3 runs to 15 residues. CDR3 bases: TGCAGTGCTAGAGAGGCGCCTACAGGGGGCTTGGGCTACACCTTC. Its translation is CSAREAPTGGLGYTF.

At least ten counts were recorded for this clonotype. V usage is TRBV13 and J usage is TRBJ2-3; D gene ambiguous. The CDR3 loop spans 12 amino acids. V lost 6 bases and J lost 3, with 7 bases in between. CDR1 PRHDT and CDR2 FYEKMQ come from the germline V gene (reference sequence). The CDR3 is CASSYNTDTQYF. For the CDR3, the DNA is TGTGCCAGCAGTTATAATACAGATACGCAGTATTTT.

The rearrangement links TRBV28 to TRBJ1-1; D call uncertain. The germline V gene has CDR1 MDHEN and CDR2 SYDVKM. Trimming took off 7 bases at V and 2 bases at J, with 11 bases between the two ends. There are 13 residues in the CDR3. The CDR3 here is CASTFRRNTEAFF. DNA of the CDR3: TGTGCCAGCACCTTTAGGAGAAACACTGAAGCTTTCTTT.

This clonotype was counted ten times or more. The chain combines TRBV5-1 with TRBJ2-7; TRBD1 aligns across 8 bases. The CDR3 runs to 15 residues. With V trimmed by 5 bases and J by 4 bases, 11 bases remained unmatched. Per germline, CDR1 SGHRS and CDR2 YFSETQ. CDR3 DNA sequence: TGCGCCAGCAGTCTGACAGGGGACCCCACATACGAGCAGTACTTC. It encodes CASSLTGDPTYEQYF.

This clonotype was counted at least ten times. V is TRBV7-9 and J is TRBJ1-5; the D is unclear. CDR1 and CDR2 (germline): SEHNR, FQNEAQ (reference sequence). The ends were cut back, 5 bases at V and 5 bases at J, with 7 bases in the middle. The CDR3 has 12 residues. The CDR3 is CASSQRDQPQHF. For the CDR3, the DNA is TGTGCCAGCAGCCAAAGGGATCAGCCCCAGCATTTT.

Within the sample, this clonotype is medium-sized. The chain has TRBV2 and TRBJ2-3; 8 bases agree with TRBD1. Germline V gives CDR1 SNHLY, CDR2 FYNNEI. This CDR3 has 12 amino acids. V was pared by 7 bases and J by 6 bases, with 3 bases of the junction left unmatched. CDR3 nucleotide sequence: TGTGCCAGCACTGACAGGGGTGATACGCAGTATTTT. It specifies CASTDRGDTQYF.

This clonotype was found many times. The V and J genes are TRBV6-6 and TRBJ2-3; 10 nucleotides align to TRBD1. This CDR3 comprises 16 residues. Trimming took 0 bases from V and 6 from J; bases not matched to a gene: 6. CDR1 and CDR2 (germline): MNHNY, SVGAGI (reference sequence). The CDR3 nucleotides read TGTGCCAGCAGTTACTCCACGGGACAGGGGATTGATACGCAGTATTTT. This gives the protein CASSYSTGQGIDTQYF.

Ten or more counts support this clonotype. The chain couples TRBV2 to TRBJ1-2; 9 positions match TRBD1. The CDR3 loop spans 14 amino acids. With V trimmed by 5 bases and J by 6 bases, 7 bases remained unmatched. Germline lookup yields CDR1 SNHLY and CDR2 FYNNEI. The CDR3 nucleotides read TGTGCCAGCAGTCAGGGACAGGGAGGCCATGGCTACACCTTC. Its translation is CASSQGQGGHGYTF.

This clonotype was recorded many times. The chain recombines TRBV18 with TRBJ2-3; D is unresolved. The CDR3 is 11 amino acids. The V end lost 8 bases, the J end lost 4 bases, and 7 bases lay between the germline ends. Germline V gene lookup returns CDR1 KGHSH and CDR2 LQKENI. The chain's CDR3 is CASATADTQYF. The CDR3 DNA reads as TGTGCCAGCGCAACAGCAGATACGCAGTATTTT.

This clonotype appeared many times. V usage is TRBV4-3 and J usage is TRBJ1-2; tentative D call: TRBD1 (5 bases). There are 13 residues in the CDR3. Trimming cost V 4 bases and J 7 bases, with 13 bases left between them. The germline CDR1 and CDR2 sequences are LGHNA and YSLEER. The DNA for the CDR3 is TGCGCCAGCAGCCTGGGACTCCGGTCTGGCTACACCTTC. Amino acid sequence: CASSLGLRSGYTF.

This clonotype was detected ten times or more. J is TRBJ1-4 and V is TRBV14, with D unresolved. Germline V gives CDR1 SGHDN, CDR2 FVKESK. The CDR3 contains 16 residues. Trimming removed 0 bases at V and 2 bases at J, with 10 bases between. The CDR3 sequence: CASSQEGSETNEKLFF. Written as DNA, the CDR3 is TGTGCCAGCAGCCAAGAAGGCTCAGAGACTAATGAAAAACTGTTTTTT.

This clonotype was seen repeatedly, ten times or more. The CDR3 nucleotides read TGTGCCAGCAGCCTATTGGGTAGGGGGCGAGACACCGGGGAGCTGTTTTTT. Translating gives CASSLLGRGRDTGELFF. J is TRBJ2-2 and V is TRBV4-2, with 7 bases aligning to TRBD1. From germline, CDR1 is LGHNA and CDR2 YNFKEQ. V shed 4 bases, J shed 3 bases, and the junction held 11 bases outside the gene matches. The CDR3 runs 17 residues.

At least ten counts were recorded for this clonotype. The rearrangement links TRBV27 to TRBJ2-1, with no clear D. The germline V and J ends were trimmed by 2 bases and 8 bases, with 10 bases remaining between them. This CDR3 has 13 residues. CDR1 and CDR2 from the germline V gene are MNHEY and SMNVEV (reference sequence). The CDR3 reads CASSLGSIHEQFF. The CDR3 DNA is TGTGCCAGCAGTTTAGGATCCATCCATGAGCAGTTCTTC.

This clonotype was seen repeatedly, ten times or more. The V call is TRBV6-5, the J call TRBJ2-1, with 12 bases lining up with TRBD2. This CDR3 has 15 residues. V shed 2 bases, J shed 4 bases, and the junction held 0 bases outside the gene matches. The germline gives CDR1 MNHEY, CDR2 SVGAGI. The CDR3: CASSYTSGGYNEQFF. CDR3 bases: TGTGCCAGCAGTTACACTAGCGGGGGGTACAATGAGCAGTTCTTC.

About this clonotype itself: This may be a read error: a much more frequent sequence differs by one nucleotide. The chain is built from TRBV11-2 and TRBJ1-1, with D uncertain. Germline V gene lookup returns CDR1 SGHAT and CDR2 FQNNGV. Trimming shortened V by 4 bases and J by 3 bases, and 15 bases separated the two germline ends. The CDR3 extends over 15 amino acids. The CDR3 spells CASSSSRQVDTEAFF. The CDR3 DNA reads TGTGCCAGCAGCTCCTCTCGTCAGGTAGACACTGAAGCTTTCTTT.